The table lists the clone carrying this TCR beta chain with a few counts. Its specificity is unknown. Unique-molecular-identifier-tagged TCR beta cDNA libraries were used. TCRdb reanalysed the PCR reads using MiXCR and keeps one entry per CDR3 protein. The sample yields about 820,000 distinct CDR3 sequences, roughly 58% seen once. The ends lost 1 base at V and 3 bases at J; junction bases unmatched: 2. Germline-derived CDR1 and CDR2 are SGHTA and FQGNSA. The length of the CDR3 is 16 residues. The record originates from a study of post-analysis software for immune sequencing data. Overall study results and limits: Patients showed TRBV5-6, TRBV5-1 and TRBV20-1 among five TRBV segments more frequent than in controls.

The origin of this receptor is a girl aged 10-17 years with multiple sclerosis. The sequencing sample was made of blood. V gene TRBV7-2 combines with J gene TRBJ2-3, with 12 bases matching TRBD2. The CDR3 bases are TGTGCCAGCAGCTTAGTACTAGCGGGAGGTACAGATACGCAGTATTTT. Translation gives CASSLVLAGGTDTQYF.